Detailed here is one T cell receptor beta chain. It has no known antigen specificity. Nothing much larger sits one base from this clone, and base qualities are not available. These data come from a study of radiotherapy plus CTLA-4 blockade in lung cancer listed by TCRdb under 2018. As for the study more broadly: Among enrolled patients, 18% had an objective response and 30% to 35% reached disease control. Overall study outcomes, separate from this receptor: The strongest predictors of response were reported to be early dynamic shifts in blood T cell clones along with a rise in serum interferon-beta following radiation. After treatment with radiotherapy and ipilimumab, TCR clones that originated in tumors expanded in peripheral blood.

From the cysteine up to the phenylalanine, the CDR3 has a length of 11 residues. Of all the DNA, just the CDR3 is kept, 33 bases in frame from base 1. V is clipped by 5 bases and J by 8 bases, and the sequence between their germline boundaries is 8 bases long. CDR1 SGHDN and CDR2 FVKESK were looked up in the germline V gene. Library preparation was by the immunoSEQ multiplex PCR assay. TCRdb mirrors the immuneACCESS table, restricted to in-frame sequences. Some clones are absent from its copies; in checked studies, under half trace to an unresolved V gene, and the reason for the others is unknown. The sample records about 94,000 clones, roughly 80% of which are singletons. In total, the top ten clones hold roughly 25% of the sample. The study evaluated CTLA-4 blockade (ipilimumab) given together with focal radiation therapy in patients who had chemo-refractory metastatic non-small-cell lung cancer.

Sample: peripheral blood, taken from a patient treated with radiotherapy plus ipilimumab. This clonotype originated in a human donor with non-small cell lung cancer that progressed on radiotherapy plus ipilimumab. The chain is assembled from TRBV14 and TRBJ2-3, with the D call perhaps TRBD1 or TRBD2, each one matching 5 bases. The CDR3: CASSSRGTQYF. The base sequence is TGTGCCAGCAGCTCGAGGGGTACGCAGTATTTT.